This TCR beta chain originates from a study of control samples from healthy donors and cancer patients. Only in-frame clones appear in the TCRdb table, and some are missing; sequencing was by immunoSEQ multiplex PCR. This table holds 150,000 to 200,000 clones. V dropped 8 bases and J dropped 0 bases, with 8 bases sitting between them. Germline loops: CDR1 SNHLY, CDR2 FYNNEI. CDR3 size: 13 residues. This clonotype was sampled from a woman between 25 and 40 years old in good health. The chain has TRBV2 and TRBJ1-3; maybe TRBD1 (5 bases). The sample taken for sequencing was blood. The CDR3 loop is CASVGTSGNTIYF. The CDR3 region has the DNA TGTGCCAGCGTTGGGACCTCTGGAAACACCATATATTTT. Full variable domain (remainder filled in from reference TRBV2 and TRBJ1-3): EPEVTQTPSHQVTQMGQEVILRCVPISNHLYFYWYRQILGQKVEFLVSFYNNEISEKSEIFDDQFSVERPDGSNFTLKIRSTKLEDSAMYFCASVGTSGNTIYFGEGSWLTVV.